A selection of T cell receptor beta chains follows, all from one sample in a study of T cells in Graves' hyperthyroidism and ophthalmopathy. TCRdb re-called the multiplex PCR reads with MiXCR, one entry per CDR3 protein. The table includes approximately 640,000 distinct CDR3 sequences, roughly 16% detected once. Sample: blood. The receptor source for this set is a woman in her 30s with Graves' hyperthyroidism. CDR3s include the opening cysteine and the closing phenylalanine or tryptophan. The D gene is left open where the match is weak. Some rows mark clone size as missing; the rest say once, few, many or name a class of expanded clone.

d_call: NA; j_call: TRBJ2-7; clone_size: many; v_call: TRBV28; cdr3_nt: TGTGCCAGCAGTTTAGGGCCCCACGTCGAGCAGTACTTC; cdr3_aa: CASSLGPHVEQYF
d_call: NA; j_call: TRBJ2-5; clone_size: many; v_call: TRBV3-1; cdr3_nt: TGTGCCAGCAGCCAAGGAATTGAGGGATCGCAGACCCAGTACTTC; cdr3_aa: CASSQGIEGSQTQYF
d_call: NA; j_call: TRBJ1-6; clone_size: NA; v_call: TRBV4-1; cdr3_nt: TGCGCCAGCAGCCAAGATCAGCAGGCGAATTCGCCCCTCCACTTT; cdr3_aa: CASSQDQQANSPLHF
d_call: NA; j_call: TRBJ2-3; clone_size: few; v_call: TRBV6-5; cdr3_nt: TGTGCCAGCAGTTACCAGGGGGGTTTTAGCAACACAGATACGCAGTATTTT; cdr3_aa: CASSYQGGFSNTDTQYF
d_call: NA; j_call: TRBJ2-7; clone_size: NA; v_call: TRBV7-2; cdr3_nt: TGTGTCAGCAGCTTAGGGCCGCTTACCTACGAGCAGTACTTC; cdr3_aa: CVSSLGPLTYEQYF
d_call: TRBD1; j_call: TRBJ2-7; clone_size: many; v_call: TRBV7-2; cdr3_nt: TGTGCCAGCAGCTTATCCTCAGGGGGCGCCGGCTACGAGCAGTACTTC; cdr3_aa: CASSLSSGGAGYEQYF
d_call: TRBD2; j_call: TRBJ2-4; clone_size: few; v_call: TRBV29-1; cdr3_nt: TGCAGCGTTGGCGGGAGTTCGAACATTCAGTACTTC; cdr3_aa: CSVGGSSNIQYF
d_call: NA; j_call: TRBJ2-1; clone_size: many; v_call: TRBV30; cdr3_nt: TGTGCCTGGAGTGTTTTCAGGCACAATGAGCAGTTCTTC; cdr3_aa: CAWSVFRHNEQFF
d_call: NA; j_call: TRBJ1-5; clone_size: many; v_call: TRBV6-1; cdr3_nt: TGTGCCAGCAAACAGGAGGCCCAGCCCCAGCATTTT; cdr3_aa: CASKQEAQPQHF
d_call: TRBD2; j_call: TRBJ2-3; clone_size: NA; v_call: TRBV4-1; cdr3_nt: TGCGCCAGCAGCCAAGGGACTAGCCCAGATACGCAGTATTTT; cdr3_aa: CASSQGTSPDTQYF
d_call: NA; j_call: TRBJ1-1; clone_size: many; v_call: TRBV18; cdr3_nt: TGTGCCAGCTCACCGCAGAACACTGAAGCTTTCTTT; cdr3_aa: CASSPQNTEAFF